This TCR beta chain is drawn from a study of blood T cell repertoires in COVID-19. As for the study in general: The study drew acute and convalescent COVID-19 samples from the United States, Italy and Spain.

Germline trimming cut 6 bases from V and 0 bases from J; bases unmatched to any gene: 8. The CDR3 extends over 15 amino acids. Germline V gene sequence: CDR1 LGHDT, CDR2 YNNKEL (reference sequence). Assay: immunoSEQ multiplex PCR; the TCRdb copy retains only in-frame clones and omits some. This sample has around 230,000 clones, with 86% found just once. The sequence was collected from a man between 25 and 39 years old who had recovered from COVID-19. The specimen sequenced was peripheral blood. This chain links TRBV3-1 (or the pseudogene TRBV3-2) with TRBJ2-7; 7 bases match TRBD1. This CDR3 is CASRTGTDFSYEQYF. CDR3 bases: TGTGCCAGCAGGACCGGGACAGATTTCTCCTACGAGCAGTACTTC.